This T cell receptor beta chain was sequenced during a study of tissue T cells after allogeneic stem cell transplantation. Sequencing of TCRbeta CDR3 at survey depth gave sequences and template counts. TCRdb's copy holds only in-frame clones and misses some; the assay was immunoSEQ multiplex PCR. The sample carries tens of thousands of clones, about 73% recorded once. The length of the CDR3 is 15 residues. V shed 1 base, J shed 7 bases, and the junction held 3 bases outside the gene matches. Germline V CDR1 and CDR2: SEHNR, FQNEAQ (reference sequence). A few counts support this clone. Its antigen remains unknown. Study-wide points: The patient cohort was small and clinically heterogeneous, with limited sampling depth.

Non-transplant comparator patients with other cancers had at least five gastrointestinal samples and no known gastrointestinal disease. Autopsy tissues spanned esophagus to rectum, liver, skin, and lymphoid organs including spleen. The TCR sequence derives from a female donor older than 55 with lung cancer. Sequencing used tissue from the ileum, obtained at autopsy. The gene calls are TRBV7-9 and TRBJ1-6; 8 nucleotides align to TRBD1. The CDR3 DNA reads as TGTGCCAGCAGCTTAGGACAGGGGATCAATTCACCCCTCCACTTT. This translates into CASSLGQGINSPLHF.